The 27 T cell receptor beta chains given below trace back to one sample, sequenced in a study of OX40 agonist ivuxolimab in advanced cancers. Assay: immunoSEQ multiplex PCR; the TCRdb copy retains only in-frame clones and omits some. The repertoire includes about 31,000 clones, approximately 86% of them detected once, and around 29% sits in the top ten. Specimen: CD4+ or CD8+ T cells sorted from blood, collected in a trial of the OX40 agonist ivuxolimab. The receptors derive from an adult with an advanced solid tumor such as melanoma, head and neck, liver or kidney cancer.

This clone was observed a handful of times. The CDR3 loop is CAWSLATGTDTQYF. The CDR3 DNA sequence: TGTGCCTGGAGTCTCGCGACTGGCACAGATACGCAGTATTTT. The chain employs TRBV30 and TRBJ2-3; unclear D gene. Trimming took 2 bases from V and 1 from J, leaving 10 bases between them. The CDR3 is 14 residues long. CDR1 GTSNPN and CDR2 SVGIG come from the germline V gene (reference sequence).

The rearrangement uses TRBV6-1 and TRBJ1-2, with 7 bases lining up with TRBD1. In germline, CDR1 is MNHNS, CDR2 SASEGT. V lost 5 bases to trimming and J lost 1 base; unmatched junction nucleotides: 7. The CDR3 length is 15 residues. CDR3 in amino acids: CASSLTGLLNYGYTF. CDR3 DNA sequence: TGTGCCAGCAGTCTGACAGGGCTACTTAACTATGGCTACACCTTC.

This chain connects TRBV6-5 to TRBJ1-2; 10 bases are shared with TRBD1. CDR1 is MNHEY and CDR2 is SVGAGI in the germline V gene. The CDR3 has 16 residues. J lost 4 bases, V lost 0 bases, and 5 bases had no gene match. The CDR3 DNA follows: TGTGCCAGCAGTTACTCCAAGACAGGGGGCGGCTATGGCTACACCTTC. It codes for CASSYSKTGGGYGYTF.

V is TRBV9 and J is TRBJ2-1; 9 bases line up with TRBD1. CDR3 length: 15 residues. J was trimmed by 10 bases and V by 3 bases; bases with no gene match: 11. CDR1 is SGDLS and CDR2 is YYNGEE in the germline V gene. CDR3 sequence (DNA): TGTGCCAGCAGCGGTTGGGACAGGGAGGTGGAGGAGCAGTTCTTC. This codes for CASSGWDREVEEQFF.

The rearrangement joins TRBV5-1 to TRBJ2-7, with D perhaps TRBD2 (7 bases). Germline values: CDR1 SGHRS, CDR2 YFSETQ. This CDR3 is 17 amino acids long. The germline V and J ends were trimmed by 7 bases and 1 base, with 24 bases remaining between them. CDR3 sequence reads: CASRKPQSGGISYEQYF. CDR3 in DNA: TGCGCCAGCCGAAAGCCCCAGTCGGGGGGCATTTCCTACGAGCAGTACTTC.

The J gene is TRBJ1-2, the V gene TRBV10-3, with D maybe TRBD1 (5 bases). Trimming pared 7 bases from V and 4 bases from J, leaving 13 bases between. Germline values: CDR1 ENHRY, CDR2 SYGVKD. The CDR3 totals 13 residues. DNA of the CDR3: TGTGCCATCAACGGCGGGGGTATCTATGGCTACACCTTC. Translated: CAINGGGIYGYTF.

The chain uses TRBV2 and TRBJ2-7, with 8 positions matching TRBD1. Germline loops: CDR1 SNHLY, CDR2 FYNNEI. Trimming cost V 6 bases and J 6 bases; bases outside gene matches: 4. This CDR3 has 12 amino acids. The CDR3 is CASSPRGPEQYF. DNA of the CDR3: TGTGCCAGCAGCCCCAGGGGGCCCGAGCAGTACTTC.

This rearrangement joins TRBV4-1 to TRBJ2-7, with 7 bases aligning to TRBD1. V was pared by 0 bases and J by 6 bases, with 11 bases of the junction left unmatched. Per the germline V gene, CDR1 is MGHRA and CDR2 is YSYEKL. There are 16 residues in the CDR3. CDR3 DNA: TGCGCCAGCAGCCAAGATACAGGCAGGGGGTTTCTCGAGCAGTACTTC. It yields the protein CASSQDTGRGFLEQYF.

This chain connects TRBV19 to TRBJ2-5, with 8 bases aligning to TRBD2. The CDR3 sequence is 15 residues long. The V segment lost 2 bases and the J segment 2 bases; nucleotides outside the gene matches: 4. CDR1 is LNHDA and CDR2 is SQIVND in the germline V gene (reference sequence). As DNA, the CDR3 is TGTGCCAGTAGTATAACTAGCGGATTTCAAGAGACCCAGTACTTC. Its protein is CASSITSGFQETQYF.

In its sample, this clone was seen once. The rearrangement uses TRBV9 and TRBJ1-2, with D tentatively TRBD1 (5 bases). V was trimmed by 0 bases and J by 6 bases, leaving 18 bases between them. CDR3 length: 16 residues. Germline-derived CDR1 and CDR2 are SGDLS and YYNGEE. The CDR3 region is CASSVGSVRDYHGYTF. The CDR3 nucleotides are TGTGCCAGCAGCGTAGGTTCCGTCAGGGATTACCATGGCTACACCTTC.

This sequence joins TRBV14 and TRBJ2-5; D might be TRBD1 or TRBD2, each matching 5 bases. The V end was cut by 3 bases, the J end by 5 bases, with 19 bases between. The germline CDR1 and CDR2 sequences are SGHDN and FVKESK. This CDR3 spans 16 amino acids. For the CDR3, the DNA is TGTGCCAGCAGCCAGATCATAGGTCTGGGGGTGGAGACCCAGTACTTC. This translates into CASSQIIGLGVETQYF.

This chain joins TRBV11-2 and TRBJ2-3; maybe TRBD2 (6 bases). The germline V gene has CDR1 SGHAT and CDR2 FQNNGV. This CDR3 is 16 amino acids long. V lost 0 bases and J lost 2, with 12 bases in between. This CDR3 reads CASSLESRLDTDTQYF. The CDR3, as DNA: TGTGCCAGCAGCTTAGAGTCCCGACTAGACACAGATACGCAGTATTTT.

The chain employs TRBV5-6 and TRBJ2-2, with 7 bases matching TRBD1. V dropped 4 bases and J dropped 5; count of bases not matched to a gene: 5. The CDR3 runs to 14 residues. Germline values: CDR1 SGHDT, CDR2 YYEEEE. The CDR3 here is CASSPGTDTGELFF. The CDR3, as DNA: TGTGCCAGCAGCCCCGGGACAGATACCGGGGAGCTGTTTTTT.

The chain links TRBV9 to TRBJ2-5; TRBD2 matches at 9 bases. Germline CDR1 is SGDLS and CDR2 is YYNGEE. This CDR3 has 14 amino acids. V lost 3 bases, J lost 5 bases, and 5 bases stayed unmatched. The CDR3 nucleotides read TGTGCCAGCAGCGGTAGCGGGAGCCGGGAGACCCAGTACTTC. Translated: CASSGSGSRETQYF.

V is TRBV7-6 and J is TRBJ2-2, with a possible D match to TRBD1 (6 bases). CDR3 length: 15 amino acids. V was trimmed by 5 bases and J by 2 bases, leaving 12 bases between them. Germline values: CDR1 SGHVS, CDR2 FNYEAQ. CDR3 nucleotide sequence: TGTGCCAGCAGCCCCGGACAGATAAACACCGGGGAGCTGTTTTTT. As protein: CASSPGQINTGELFF.

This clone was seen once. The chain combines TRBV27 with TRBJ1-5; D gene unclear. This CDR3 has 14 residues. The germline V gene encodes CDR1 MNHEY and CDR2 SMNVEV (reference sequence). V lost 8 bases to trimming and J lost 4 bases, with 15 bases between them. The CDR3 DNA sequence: TGTGCCAGCGCTATAGCGGGGTCGAATCAGCCCCAGCATTTT. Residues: CASAIAGSNQPQHF.

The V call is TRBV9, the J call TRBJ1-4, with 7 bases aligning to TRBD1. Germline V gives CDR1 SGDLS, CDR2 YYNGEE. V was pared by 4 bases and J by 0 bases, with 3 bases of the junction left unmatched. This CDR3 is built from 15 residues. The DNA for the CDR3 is TGTGCCAGCAGCTGGACAGGCGCAACTAATGAAAAACTGTTTTTT. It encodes CASSWTGATNEKLFF.

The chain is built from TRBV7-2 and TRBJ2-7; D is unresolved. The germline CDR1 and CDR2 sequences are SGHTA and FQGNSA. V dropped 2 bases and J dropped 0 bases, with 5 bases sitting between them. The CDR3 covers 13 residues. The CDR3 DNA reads TGTGCCAGCAGCTTAAGGGACTCCTACGAGCAGTACTTC. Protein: CASSLRDSYEQYF. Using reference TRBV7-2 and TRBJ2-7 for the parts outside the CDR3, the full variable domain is GAGVSQSPSNKVTEKGKDVELRCDPISGHTALYWYRQSLGQGLEFLIYFQGNSAPDKSGLPSDRFSAERTGGSVSTLTIQRTQQEDSAVYLCASSLRDSYEQYFGPGTRLTVT.

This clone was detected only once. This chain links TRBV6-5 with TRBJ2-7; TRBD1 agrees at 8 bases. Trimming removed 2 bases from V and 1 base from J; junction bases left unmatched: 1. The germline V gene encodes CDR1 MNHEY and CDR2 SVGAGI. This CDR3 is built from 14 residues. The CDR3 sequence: CASSYGQGSYEQYF. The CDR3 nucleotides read TGTGCCAGCAGTTACGGACAGGGATCCTACGAGCAGTACTTC.

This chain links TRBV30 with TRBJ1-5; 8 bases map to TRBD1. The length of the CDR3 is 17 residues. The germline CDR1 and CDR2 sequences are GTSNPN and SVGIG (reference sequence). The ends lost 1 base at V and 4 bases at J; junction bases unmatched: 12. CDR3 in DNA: TGTGCCTGGAGTGCCCGTCAGGGGGCGAGGAGGAATCAGCCCCAGCATTTT. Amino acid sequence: CAWSARQGARRNQPQHF. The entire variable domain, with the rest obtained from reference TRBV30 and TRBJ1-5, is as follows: SQTIHQWPATLVQPVGSPLSLECTVEGTSNPNLYWYRQAAGRGLQLLFYSVGIGQISSEVPQNLSASRPQDRQFILSSKKLLLSDSGFYLCAWSARQGARRNQPQHFGDGTRLSIL.

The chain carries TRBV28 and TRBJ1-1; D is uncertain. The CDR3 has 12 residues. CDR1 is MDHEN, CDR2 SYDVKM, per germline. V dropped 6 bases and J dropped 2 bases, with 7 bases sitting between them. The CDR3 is CASRDLNTEAFF. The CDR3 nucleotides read TGTGCCAGCAGGGACCTAAACACTGAAGCTTTCTTT.

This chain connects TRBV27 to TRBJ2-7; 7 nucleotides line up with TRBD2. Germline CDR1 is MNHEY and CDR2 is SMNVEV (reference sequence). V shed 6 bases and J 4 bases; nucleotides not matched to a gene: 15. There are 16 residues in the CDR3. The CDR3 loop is CASSLTKRPSGYEQYF. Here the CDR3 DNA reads TGTGCCAGCAGCCTTACAAAACGACCTAGCGGTTACGAGCAGTACTTC.

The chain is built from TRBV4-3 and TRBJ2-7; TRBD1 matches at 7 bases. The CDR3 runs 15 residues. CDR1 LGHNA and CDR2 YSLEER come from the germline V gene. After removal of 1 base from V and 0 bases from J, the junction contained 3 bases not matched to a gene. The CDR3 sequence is CASSQVRDSSYEQYF. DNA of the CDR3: TGCGCCAGCAGCCAAGTACGGGACAGCTCCTACGAGCAGTACTTC.

The CDR3 coding sequence is TGTGCCAGCAGCCCCGACAGGGGTCCGGGGGCTAATGAAAAACTGTTTTTT. Translation gives CASSPDRGPGANEKLFF. This chain uses TRBV11-2 with TRBJ1-4, with TRBD1 identical over 8 bases. The trim removed 5 bases at V and 3 bases at J, leaving 11 bases unmatched. CDR1 and CDR2 from the germline V gene are SGHAT and FQNNGV. There are 17 residues in the CDR3.

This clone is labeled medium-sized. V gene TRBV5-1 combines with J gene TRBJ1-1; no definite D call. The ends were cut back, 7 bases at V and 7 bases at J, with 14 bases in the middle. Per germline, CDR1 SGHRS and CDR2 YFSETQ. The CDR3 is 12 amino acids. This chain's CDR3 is CASRPNTDEAFF. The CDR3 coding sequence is TGCGCCAGCCGACCGAACACCGATGAAGCTTTCTTT.

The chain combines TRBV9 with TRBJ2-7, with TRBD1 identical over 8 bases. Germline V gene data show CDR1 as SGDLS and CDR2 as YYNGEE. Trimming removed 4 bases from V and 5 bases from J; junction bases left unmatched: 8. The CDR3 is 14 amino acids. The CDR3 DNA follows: TGTGCCAGCAGCCCGCCGACAGGGGACCACGAGCAGTACTTC. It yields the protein CASSPPTGDHEQYF.

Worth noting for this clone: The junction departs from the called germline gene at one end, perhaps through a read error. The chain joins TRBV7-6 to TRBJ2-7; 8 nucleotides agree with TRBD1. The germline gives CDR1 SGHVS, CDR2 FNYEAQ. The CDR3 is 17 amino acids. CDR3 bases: TGTGCCAGCAGTTTAGAGTTCAGGAGGACAGGGTCCTACGAGCAGTACTTC. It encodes CASSLEFRRTGSYEQYF.